The rows below give T cell receptor beta chains drawn from one sample of a study of blood T cell repertoires in COVID-19. Sequenced by immunoSEQ multiplex PCR; TCRdb stores in-frame clones only, minus some. Of over 120,000 clones listed, roughly 86% were seen once; the top ten hold approximately 0.98%. Material for sequencing was peripheral blood. The receptors shown here come from a woman between 50 and 59 years old with acute or convalescent COVID-19. The CDR3 runs from the conserved cysteine through the conserved F or W.

v_call	j_call	cdr3_aa
TRBV30	TRBJ1-2	CAWTGGNYGYTF
TRBV28	TRBJ2-6	CASSLASGVRGANVLTF
TRBV15	TRBJ2-1	CATSREQGWFF
TRBV5-1	TRBJ2-3	CATSGRAPDTQYF
TRBV6-5	TRBJ1-2	CASSQSGGAYGYTF
TRBV7-3	TRBJ2-1	CASSTQPTRSNEQFF
TRBV11-2	TRBJ2-5	CASTRDRGLQETQYF
TRBV20-1	TRBJ1-2	CSATGNLYTF
TRBV7-3	TRBJ2-1	CASSLRGGLAEYNEQFF
TRBV6-1	TRBJ2-7	CASSDAGGPSSYEQYF
TRBV5-1	TRBJ2-7	CASSLLGRSPYEQYF
TRBV19	TRBJ1-2	CASGQQGATGYTF
TRBV7-8	TRBJ1-4	CASSPSGGSEEKLFF
TRBV10-1	TRBJ1-1	CASRASGGGVAFF
TRBV6-6	TRBJ2-1	CASSSRDRGLYNEQFF
TRBV19	TRBJ2-1	CASSIGAGLTEQFF
TRBV5-1	TRBJ1-1	CASRRGQGSMNTEAFF
TRBV11-2	TRBJ1-5	CASSQGNQPQHF
TRBV2	TRBJ2-3	CASSGDRVTADTQYF
TRBV7-8	TRBJ2-3	CASSLAQFTDTQYF
TRBV24-1	TRBJ2-7	CATSDLRGPYEQYF
TRBV7-9	TRBJ1-2	CASSPYEATSYGYTF
TRBV2	TRBJ2-5	CASSPQGVETQYF
TRBV18	TRBJ2-3	CASSPGTSGGAADTQYF
TRBV27	TRBJ2-7	CASSLKVGAGGKQYF
TRBV5-1	TRBJ1-6	CASSGAGGGNNSPLHF
TRBV7-2	TRBJ1-5	CASSQSGRYQPQHF
TRBV28	TRBJ1-5	CASSSGLGGSNQPQHF
TRBV27	TRBJ2-1	CASRPQLASGFDEQFF
TRBV6-2/TRBV6-3	TRBJ2-7	CASSYGGAWGYF
TRBV19	TRBJ2-5	CASSAQTGEGTQYF
TRBV10-3	TRBJ2-2	CAISDVLGIAGGELFF
TRBV9	TRBJ2-5	CASSPRTSAEETQYF
TRBV5-1	TRBJ1-1	CASSLNRGMNTEAFF
TRBV10-3	TRBJ1-1	CAISGTGNTEAFF
TRBV12-3/TRBV12-4	TRBJ1-1	CASSYRAEAFF
TRBV30	TRBJ2-7	CAWAIGSYEQYF
TRBV3-1/TRBV3-2	TRBJ1-3	CASSQRTQGNTIYF
TRBV18	TRBJ2-1	CASSLNPPQDEQFF
TRBV24-1	TRBJ2-7	CATSDSGTGGDEQYF
TRBV6-5	TRBJ2-1	CASSYSGQGTNEQFF
TRBV18	TRBJ1-2	CASSPGQGAARYGYTF
TRBV4-1	TRBJ2-3	CASSLRRSTDTQYF
TRBV14	TRBJ2-7	CASSQYRGNEQYF
TRBV27	TRBJ1-2	CASSFSGTEFRYGYTF
TRBV20-1	TRBJ2-7	CSASHRRGDEQYF
TRBV28	TRBJ2-3	CASSLTRGGWIDTQYF
TRBV7-9	TRBJ1-4	CASSPQSSGFGEKLFF
TRBV7-3	TRBJ2-3	CASSLNPSGNADTQYF
TRBV28	TRBJ2-2	CASSFSGGDTGELFF